This TCR beta chain was identified during a study of blood T cell repertoires in COVID-19. Background on the study: Whether acute or convalescent, the COVID-19 samples came from the United States, Italy and Spain. T cells, B-cell-depleted T cells, or PBMCs provided the cDNA or gDNA that served as material.

Original analysis: Reference gene primer amplification in the assay estimated nucleated cell counts. Sequencing used immunoSEQ multiplex PCR; TCRdb keeps in-frame clones, though not all of them. Clone size and V and J calls were adopted from that table, with D and trimming inferred from the DNA. The top ten hold roughly a tenth of the sample, which has approximately 160,000 clones, 81% seen once. V was pared by 2 bases and J by 6 bases, with 17 bases between. CDR3 length: 16 residues. Germline lookup yields CDR1 SGHVS and CDR2 FQNEAQ. Specimen: peripheral blood. This TCR derives from a human donor in a cohort sampled during active COVID-19. This chain uses TRBV7-8 with TRBJ2-1; D may be TRBD1 (5 bases). The CDR3 sequence is CASSLPAQGRANEQFF. DNA for the CDR3: TGTGCCAGCAGCTTACCGGCCCAGGGTAGGGCCAATGAGCAGTTCTTC.